Below are 6 T cell receptor beta chains sequenced from a single sample in a study of blood T cell repertoires in COVID-19. Assay: immunoSEQ multiplex PCR; the TCRdb copy retains only in-frame clones and omits some. The sample consists of 250,000 to 300,000 clones, roughly 86% of them appearing once. Source material: peripheral blood. The receptors were gathered from a man younger than 30 with active or convalescent COVID-19.

This clone was seen a few times. The chain employs TRBV6-5 and TRBJ1-2; a weak D match, TRBD1 (6 bases). CDR1 is MNHEY, CDR2 SVGAGI, per germline. The CDR3 has 14 amino acids. Trimming shortened V by 0 bases and J by 3 bases, and 8 bases separated the two germline ends. The chain's CDR3 is CASSYSAGDYGYTF. In DNA, the CDR3 is TGTGCCAGCAGTTACTCGGCAGGGGACTATGGCTACACCTTC.

A single count supports this clone. The V call is TRBV18, the J call TRBJ2-2; D is uncertain. Per the germline V gene, CDR1 is KGHSH and CDR2 is LQKENI. The CDR3 covers 15 residues. The V end lost 3 bases, the J end lost 1 base, and 9 bases lay between the germline ends. DNA for the CDR3: TGTGCCAGCTCACCTGGGCAGAAGAACACCGGGGAGCTGTTTTTT. Its translation: CASSPGQKNTGELFF.

This chain links TRBV19 with TRBJ1-1, with D unclear. Germline CDR1 reads LNHDA; CDR2 reads SQIVND (reference sequence). The CDR3 is 13 amino acids. The V gene lost 5 bases and the J gene lost 1 base, with 8 bases spanning the gap. CDR3 amino acids: CASSATTNTEAFF. As DNA, the CDR3 is TGTGCCAGTAGTGCCACTACGAACACTGAAGCTTTCTTT.

This clone was seen a single time. The chain uses TRBV6-6 and TRBJ2-7; 7 bases are shared with TRBD2. The trim removed 8 bases at V and 4 bases at J, leaving 11 bases unmatched. From germline, CDR1 is MNHNY and CDR2 SVGAGI (reference sequence). The CDR3 runs to 14 residues. The CDR3 spells CASDGPGRRYEQYF. The CDR3 DNA sequence: TGTGCCAGCGACGGCCCCGGGAGGCGGTACGAGCAGTACTTC.

This chain uses TRBV6-5 with TRBJ1-1, with a tentative D call TRBD1 (5 bases). The V and J ends lost 6 bases and 7 bases respectively, with 12 bases between them. Germline CDR1 is MNHEY and CDR2 is SVGAGI. CDR3 length: 12 residues. The CDR3: CASSWGQGEAFF. In nucleotides, the CDR3 is TGTGCCAGCAGCTGGGGCCAGGGTGAAGCTTTCTTT.

This clone was picked up a small number of times. The chain uses TRBV6-1 and TRBJ1-3; maybe TRBD1 (6 bases). Looked up from germline, CDR1 is MNHNS and CDR2 is SASEGT. This CDR3 spans 18 amino acids. Trimming pared 0 bases from V and 5 bases from J, leaving 20 bases between. Written as DNA, the CDR3 is TGTGCCAGCAGTGAAGCGGTCTTGGTACAGGGATCGAGAAACACCATATATTTT. Protein product: CASSEAVLVQGSRNTIYF.